These 20 T cell receptor beta chains were sequenced from one sample in a study. From the 5' RACE reads, TCRdb called clonotypes with MiXCR, one entry per CDR3 protein. The sample includes about 64,000 distinct CDR3 sequences, approximately 23% of them seen just once. What was sequenced was memory CD4+ T cells sorted from a lymph node. As to subset: memory CD4+ T cells, CD4+CD45RO+CD25-. These receptors all stem from a female donor with breast cancer.

This clonotype has more than one count but fewer than ten. The DNA is left out, because the CDR3 cannot be placed on it with certainty; the CDR3 is given as TCRdb lists it. The rearrangement uses TRBV28 and TRBJ2-3; the table names TRBD1, a call not compared with the DNA. Germline CDR1 reads MDHEN; CDR2 reads SYDVKM. The CDR3 adds up to 16 amino acids, both ends counted. Here the CDR3 reads CASTFFGPGETDTQYF.

This clonotype was picked up a small number of times. CDR3 residues: CASSPGGLADEQFF. As DNA, the CDR3 is TGCGCCAGCAGCCCGGGGGGACTAGCTGACGAGCAGTTCTTC. V gene TRBV5-1 combines with J gene TRBJ2-1; TRBD2 aligns across 9 bases. Looked up from germline, CDR1 is SGHRS and CDR2 is YFSETQ. The V and J ends lost 4 bases and 10 bases, in that order; junction bases with no gene match: 9. The CDR3 contains 14 residues. The entire variable domain, with the rest obtained from reference TRBV5-1 and TRBJ2-1, is as follows: KAGVTQTPRYLIKTRGQQVTLSCSPISGHRSVSWYQQTPGQGLQFLFEYFSETQRNKGNFPGRFSGRQFSNSRSEMNVSTLELGDSALYLCASSPGGLADEQFFGPGTRLTVL.

A remark on this clonotype: This may stem from a read error, because a much larger clone lies one nucleotide away. The chain links TRBV6-1 to TRBJ1-1; no firm D call. CDR3 length: 17 residues. Per the germline V gene, CDR1 is MNHNS and CDR2 is SASEGT. V was shortened by 11 bases and J by 1 base, with 26 bases between the two germline ends. Here the CDR3 reads CAVPPTPRPFGNTEAFF. In DNA, the CDR3 is TGTGCCGTCCCGCCCACCCCAAGGCCGTTTGGGAACACTGAAGCTTTCTTT.

This clonotype was picked up many times. The chain employs TRBV9 and TRBJ2-1; D perhaps matches TRBD1 (6 bases). CDR3 length: 14 amino acids. CDR1 is SGDLS, CDR2 YYNGEE, per germline. The ends were cut back, 1 base at V and 5 bases at J, with 10 bases in the middle. Here the CDR3 DNA reads TGTGCCAGCAGCGTAATGGGACAAAACAATGAGCAGTTCTTC. Amino acid sequence: CASSVMGQNNEQFF. The full variable domain, its missing parts supplied by reference TRBV9 and TRBJ2-1, is DSGVTQTPKHLITATGQRVTLRCSPRSGDLSVYWYQQSLDQGLQFLIQYYNGEERAKGNILERFSAQQFPDLHSELNLSSLELGDSALYFCASSVMGQNNEQFFGPGTRLTVL.

Turning to this clonotype: The conserved final phenylalanine or tryptophan is absent from the CDR3, which likely points to a read error. The genes are TRBV28 and TRBJ2-1, with D possibly matching TRBD2 (5 bases). The germline gives CDR1 MDHEN, CDR2 SYDVKM. This CDR3 spans 12 amino acids. V gave up 4 bases and J gave up 10 bases, with 11 bases separating them. The CDR3 region is CASSSGFYEQFL. The CDR3 DNA reads as TGTGCCAGCAGTTCGGGATTCTACGAGCAGTTCCTC.

The rearrangement links TRBV5-1 to TRBJ1-6; D might be TRBD1 (5 bases). V was cut by 4 bases and J by 10 bases, with 15 bases left in between. CDR3 size: 14 residues. CDR1 and CDR2 (germline): SGHRS, YFSETQ. CDR3 protein: CASSPRDAESPLHF. The CDR3 nucleotides read TGCGCCAGCAGCCCCCGGGACGCTGAATCACCCCTCCACTTT.

This clonotype was observed at least ten times. The chain links TRBV7-2 to TRBJ2-7; D may be TRBD1 (5 bases). The CDR3 sequence is 14 residues long. Germline values: CDR1 SGHTA, CDR2 FQGNSA. Between the trimmed V and J ends, which lost 3 bases and 2 bases, there was a span of 11 bases. The chain's CDR3 is CASSLGPGPYEQYF. The DNA of the CDR3 is TGTGCCAGCAGCTTGGGGCCCGGCCCCTACGAGCAGTACTTC.

As regards this clonotype: At one end, the junction sequence differs from germline, possibly due to a read error. This rearrangement joins TRBV20-1 to TRBJ1-1; D not resolved. In germline, CDR1 is DFQATT, CDR2 SNEGSKA (reference sequence). The CDR3 is made up of 12 amino acids. DNA for the CDR3: TGCAGTGCTAGTCGAGGGAACACTGAAGCTCTCTTT. It translates to CSASRGNTEALF.

The sample holds a few counts of this clonotype. The genes are TRBV10-3 and TRBJ2-7, with D maybe TRBD2 (6 bases). The CDR3 spans 14 residues. Per germline, CDR1 ENHRY and CDR2 SYGVKD. V gave up 5 bases and J gave up 4 bases, with 15 bases separating them. In nucleotides, the CDR3 is TGTGCCATCAGTTCCGGGCCAGGGAGGTACGAGCAGTACTTC. Translation gives CAISSGPGRYEQYF.

This chain uses TRBV7-3 with TRBJ2-1, with TRBD2 as a possible D gene (5 bases). Per germline, CDR1 SGHTA and CDR2 FQGTGA. This CDR3 contains 14 residues. The V end was cut by 8 bases, the J end by 6 bases, with 17 bases between. The CDR3 is CASAARGLGNEQFF. The CDR3 DNA is TGTGCCAGCGCCGCTCGCGGGTTGGGCAATGAGCAGTTCTTC.

The V and J genes are TRBV10-2 and TRBJ2-3; no firm D call. V lost 7 bases, J lost 2 bases, and 13 bases lay in between. Germline CDR1 and CDR2: WSHSY and SAAADI. This CDR3 contains 14 residues. CDR3 DNA sequence: TGCGCCAGCACGTTAGTAAGCCACACAGATACGCAGTATTTT. Amino acids: CASTLVSHTDTQYF.

Ten or more counts support this clonotype. The V gene is TRBV6-5, the J gene TRBJ2-7; D is perhaps TRBD1 or TRBD2 (5 bases each). CDR1 MNHEY and CDR2 SVGAGI come from the germline V gene. V was clipped by 5 bases and J by 3 bases, with 23 bases between them. This CDR3 comprises 17 residues. CDR3 residues: CASSPSVLQDGGYEQYF. The CDR3 bases are TGTGCCAGCAGTCCTTCCGTATTACAGGACGGAGGCTACGAGCAGTACTTC.

There are a few counts of this clonotype. This chain connects TRBV24-1 to TRBJ2-5, with D perhaps TRBD1 (6 bases). Germline CDR1 reads KGHDR; CDR2 reads SFDVKD. The CDR3 sequence is 15 residues long. V was cut by 3 bases and J by 2 bases, with 12 bases left in between. The CDR3 region has the DNA TGTGCCACCAGTGATCACCGGGACATGCAAGAGACCCAGTACTTC. This encodes CATSDHRDMQETQYF.

The CDR3 loop reads CASSDPGQGNEKLFF. CDR3 DNA sequence: TGTGCCAGCAGTGACCCTGGACAGGGAAACGAAAAACTGTTTTTT. V and J are TRBV25-1 and TRBJ1-4; 8 bases agree with TRBD1. The CDR3 loop spans 15 amino acids. CDR1 is MGHDK, CDR2 SYGVNS, per germline. V was pared by 3 bases and J by 8 bases, with 8 bases of the junction left unmatched.

This clonotype came up a few times. The gene calls are TRBV29-1 and TRBJ2-3; 8 bases are a match to TRBD1. This CDR3 spans 13 amino acids. After removal of 3 bases from V and 5 bases from J, the junction contained 4 bases not matched to a gene. Per the germline V gene, CDR1 is SQVTM and CDR2 is ANQGSEA. Here the CDR3 DNA reads TGCAGCGTTGAGCCACAGGGGGTAGATACGCAGTATTTT. This encodes CSVEPQGVDTQYF.

This clonotype was seen a handful of times. The CDR3 loop is CSARRDPGSVEKLFF. CDR3 bases: TGCAGTGCTAGAAGGGACCCCGGGTCAGTTGAAAAACTGTTTTTT. The chain uses TRBV20-1 and TRBJ1-4, with a possible D match to TRBD1 (5 bases). The V and J ends lost 2 bases and 7 bases respectively, with 17 bases between them. Looked up from germline, CDR1 is DFQATT and CDR2 is SNEGSKA (reference sequence). The CDR3 contains 15 residues.

Concerning this clonotype itself: At one end, the junction sequence differs from germline, possibly due to a read error. This chain uses TRBV5-3 with TRBJ2-3; 9 bases line up with TRBD2. TRBV5-3 is an ORF, with its function uncertain. The CDR3 extends over 18 amino acids. CDR3 sequence: CASSLIPGGRGTTDTQYF. CDR3 nucleotide sequence: TGTGCCAGCAGCTTGATTCCTGGCGGGAGGGGTACGACAGATACGCAGTATTTT.

The gene calls are TRBV7-2 and TRBJ1-2; no definite D call. The CDR3 spans 14 residues. V was clipped by 0 bases and J by 6 bases, with 11 bases between them. Germline loops: CDR1 SGHTA, CDR2 FQGNSA. The CDR3 spells CASSLAARNNGYTF. In nucleotides, the CDR3 is TGTGCCAGCAGCTTAGCTGCACGGAACAATGGCTACACCTTC.

A few counts support this clonotype. The rearrangement uses TRBV6-6 and TRBJ1-1, with D maybe TRBD1 (5 bases). The CDR3 totals 16 residues. The ends were cut back, 5 bases at V and 1 base at J, with 17 bases in the middle. The germline V gene encodes CDR1 MNHNY and CDR2 SVGAGI (reference sequence). The CDR3 nucleotides are TGTGCCAGCAGTCACCCACCGGGACGGACGAACACTGAAGCTTTCTTT. Its protein product is CASSHPPGRTNTEAFF.

The chain combines TRBV5-6 with TRBJ1-1; 7 bases agree with TRBD1. This CDR3 comprises 15 residues. The germline V gene encodes CDR1 SGHDT and CDR2 YYEEEE. J was trimmed by 0 bases and V by 4 bases; bases with no gene match: 6. Written as DNA, the CDR3 is TGTGCCAGCAGCCCAGGGGGTACAATGAACACTGAAGCTTTCTTT. Amino acid sequence: CASSPGGTMNTEAFF. The variable domain in full, with the rest retrieved from reference TRBV5-6 and TRBJ1-1, is DAGVTQSPTHLIKTRGQQVTLRCSPKSGHDTVSWYQQALGQGPQFIFQYYEEEERQRGNFPDRFSGHQFPNYSSELNVNALLLGDSALYLCASSPGGTMNTEAFFGQGTRLTVV.